The 13 T cell receptor beta chains below were found in one sample sequenced in a study of blood T cell repertoires in COVID-19. TCRdb keeps only in-frame clones here, not all; method: immunoSEQ multiplex PCR. In the table there are 170,000 or so clones, around 73% of which are singletons. Sequenced sample: PBMCs or T cells enriched from blood (not recorded which). The source is a woman between 50 and 59 years old who had recovered from COVID-19.

This clone was seen more than once but under ten times. The rearrangement uses TRBV19 and TRBJ2-5; D gene unclear. CDR1 and CDR2 from the germline V gene are LNHDA and SQIVND (reference sequence). The CDR3 has 14 residues. The V end was cut by 3 bases, the J end by 7 bases, with 15 bases between. The CDR3 protein is CASSIVGRQATQYF. CDR3 DNA sequence: TGTGCCAGTAGTATCGTTGGCAGGCAGGCGACCCAGTACTTC. Based on the CDR3 plus reference TRBV19 and TRBJ2-5, the full variable domain is DGGITQSPKYLFRKEGQNVTLSCEQNLNHDAMYWYRQDPGQGLRLIYYSQIVNDFQKGDIAEGYSVSREKKESFPLTVTSAQKNPTAFYLCASSIVGRQATQYFGPGTRLLVL.

This chain uses TRBV7-9 with TRBJ2-7; D is undetermined. Germline V gene data show CDR1 as SEHNR and CDR2 as FQNEAQ (reference sequence). Trimming took off 3 bases at V and 1 base at J, with 7 bases between the two ends. This CDR3 region has 13 residues. The CDR3 protein is CASSFGRSYEQYF. CDR3 bases: TGTGCCAGCAGCTTTGGCAGATCCTACGAGCAGTACTTC.

This sequence joins TRBV24-1 and TRBJ2-5; possible D gene TRBD1, 6 bases. Looked up from germline, CDR1 is KGHDR and CDR2 is SFDVKD. The CDR3 loop spans 14 amino acids. The germline V and J ends were trimmed by 4 bases and 5 bases, with 13 bases remaining between them. The CDR3 sequence is CATSEGHREETQYF. The CDR3 nucleotides read TGTGCCACCAGTGAAGGTCACAGGGAGGAGACCCAGTACTTC.

This sequence joins TRBV13 and TRBJ1-5, with no clear D. CDR3 length: 15 amino acids. Trimming removed 0 bases from V and 6 bases from J, with 12 bases in between. Germline V CDR1 and CDR2: PRHDT, FYEKMQ (reference sequence). This CDR3 is CASSLGRLQPQPQHF. CDR3 coding DNA: TGTGCCAGCAGCTTAGGCCGGTTACAGCCTCAGCCCCAGCATTTT.

This rearrangement joins TRBV2 to TRBJ2-2, with 10 bases matching TRBD1. In germline, CDR1 is SNHLY, CDR2 FYNNEI. The CDR3 length is 14 residues. V was clipped by 8 bases and J by 7 bases; unmatched bases: 7. Here the CDR3 DNA reads TGTGCCAGCCAGGGACAGGGGCTTGTCGGGGAGCTGTTTTTT. It encodes CASQGQGLVGELFF. The whole variable domain, filled in from reference TRBV2 and TRBJ2-2, reads EPEVTQTPSHQVTQMGQEVILRCVPISNHLYFYWYRQILGQKVEFLVSFYNNEISEKSEIFDDQFSVERPDGSNFTLKIRSTKLEDSAMYFCASQGQGLVGELFFGEGSRLTVL.

The chain joins TRBV6-5 to TRBJ1-1, with D perhaps TRBD1 (5 bases). V was shortened by 1 base and J by 3 bases, with 6 bases between the two germline ends. Germline V lookup: CDR1 MNHEY, CDR2 SVGAGI. The length of the CDR3 is 13 residues. The CDR3 loop reads CASSYLGDTEAFF. In DNA form, the CDR3 reads TGTGCCAGCAGTTACTTAGGGGACACTGAAGCTTTCTTT.

The chain has TRBV5-1 and TRBJ2-1, with unresolved D. The CDR3 length is 14 residues. From germline, CDR1 is SGHRS and CDR2 YFSETQ. The germline V and J ends were trimmed by 1 base and 5 bases, with 10 bases remaining between them. The CDR3 DNA is TGCGCCAGCAGCTTGACTCCGTCGAACAATGAGCAGTTCTTC. This sequence encodes CASSLTPSNNEQFF.

The chain uses TRBV2 and TRBJ1-4; 8 nucleotides match TRBD1. The CDR3 loop spans 15 amino acids. Germline CDR1 is SNHLY and CDR2 is FYNNEI. Trimming took 6 bases from V and 2 from J; bases not matched to a gene: 5. The CDR3 DNA reads as TGTGCCAGCAGGTTCCGGGACAGGACTAATGAAAAACTGTTTTTT. It codes for CASRFRDRTNEKLFF.

The chain links TRBV19 to TRBJ1-3, with TRBD1 matching over 8 bases. This CDR3 has 14 amino acids. V gave up 8 bases and J gave up 1 base; unmatched junction bases: 4. CDR1 and CDR2 from the germline V gene are LNHDA and SQIVND (reference sequence). The CDR3 is CASVDRASGNTIYF. The CDR3 DNA follows: TGTGCCAGTGTGGACAGGGCTTCTGGAAACACCATATATTTT.

There are a few counts of this clone. The chain links TRBV7-2 to TRBJ2-5, with 7 bases that match TRBD2. CDR1 and CDR2 from the germline V gene are SGHTA and FQGNSA. The CDR3 is 14 residues long. J gave up 5 bases and V 5 bases, and 8 bases lay outside the gene matches. CDR3 sequence reads: CASSRQAGLETQYF. CDR3 in DNA: TGTGCCAGCAGCCGGCAAGCGGGACTGGAGACCCAGTACTTC.

The chain employs TRBV7-2 and TRBJ2-1; TRBD2 agrees at 9 bases. The CDR3 covers 15 residues. The germline CDR1 and CDR2 sequences are SGHTA and FQGNSA. With V trimmed by 4 bases and J by 4 bases, 5 bases remained unmatched. The DNA of the CDR3 is TGTGCCAGCAGCTCGACTAGCGGACAATACAATGAGCAGTTCTTC. Amino acids: CASSSTSGQYNEQFF. Based on the CDR3 plus reference TRBV7-2 and TRBJ2-1, the full variable domain is GAGVSQSPSNKVTEKGKDVELRCDPISGHTALYWYRQSLGQGLEFLIYFQGNSAPDKSGLPSDRFSAERTGGSVSTLTIQRTQQEDSAVYLCASSSTSGQYNEQFFGPGTRLTVL.

This clone has a handful of counts. The chain couples TRBV6-6 to TRBJ2-6, with TRBD1 matching over 9 bases. The CDR3 has 15 amino acids. The germline V gene has CDR1 MNHNY and CDR2 SVGAGI (reference sequence). V gave up 8 bases and J gave up 2 bases; unmatched junction bases: 4. This CDR3 reads CASLDRGAGANVLTF. The CDR3, as DNA: TGTGCCAGCTTGGACAGGGGCGCTGGGGCCAACGTCCTGACTTTC.

The V gene is TRBV3-1 (or the pseudogene TRBV3-2), the J gene TRBJ2-3; 10 bases are shared with TRBD2. CDR1 LGHDT and CDR2 YNNKEL come from the germline V gene (reference sequence). The CDR3 runs to 15 residues. The J segment lost 6 bases and the V segment lost 5 bases, leaving 8 bases of the junction unmatched. In DNA, the CDR3 is TGTGCCAGCAGCGGCCAGGGACTAGCGTACGATACGCAGTATTTT. Its translation is CASSGQGLAYDTQYF.